This T cell receptor beta chain is from a study of regulatory T cells in long-lasting Graves disease. This clonotype was counted a few times. Time point of the sample: newly diagnosed GD, antithyroid drugs for less than 3 months. PBMCs provided the RNA from which the TCR library was made. Libraries of TCR beta came from iRepertoire HTBI primers plus Arm-PCR of CDR3 regions. TCRdb re-derived calls from the multiplex PCR reads in MiXCR, one entry per CDR3 protein. The table has 450,000 to 600,000 distinct CDR3 sequences, less than 15% seen once; the top ten hold more than 8.5%. The CDR3 totals 19 residues. Unmatched junction bases numbered 14, after V lost 6 bases and J lost 0 bases. Germline CDR1 is MNHNS and CDR2 is SASEGT. These records were also assigned to another study, of T cells in Graves' hyperthyroidism and ophthalmopathy.

This clonotype originated in a young man with Graves disease. Sequenced here: peripheral blood mononuclear cells (PBMCs), sampled at new diagnosis, from a patient treated with antithyroid drugs. The genes are TRBV6-1 and TRBJ2-6; 7 bases fit TRBD1. The CDR3 bases are TGTGCCAGCAGGCAAGCCAAGAGGGACAGCTACTCTGGGGCCAACGTCCTGACTTTC. It codes for CASRQAKRDSYSGANVLTF.